This T cell receptor (beta chain) was retrieved from a study of naive and memory T cell subsets. Overall study results and limits: A clonotype means one alpha or beta sequence, not an alpha/beta pair. Expression changes during T cell differentiation may affect RNA-based TCR counts.

This CDR3 has 15 residues. CDR1 SGHVS and CDR2 FNYEAQ come from the germline V gene. With 5 bases clipped from V and 2 bases from J, the junction kept 7 bases outside the gene matches. An equimolar mix of two oligonucleotides served as the beta constant-region primer for TRBC1 and TRBC2. The ligated cDNA underwent four PCR rounds using SP2 and nested alpha and beta constant-region primers. TCRdb fed the UMI-ligation and nested PCR reads into MiXCR, producing one record per CDR3 protein. The sample yields around 110,000 distinct CDR3 sequences, around a third seen once. Overnight CMV lysate stimulation of fresh PBMCs defined donor CMV status by CD4+ IFNgamma. On this clonotype itself: Its target is unknown.

V usage is TRBV7-6 and J usage is TRBJ2-3, with 7 bases lining up with TRBD2. The source is a human donor in good health. Sequencing used central memory CD4+ T cells from blood. CDR3 protein: CASSPRGDYTDTQYF. The CDR3 bases are TGTGCCAGCAGCCCCCGGGGGGACTACACAGATACGCAGTATTTT.